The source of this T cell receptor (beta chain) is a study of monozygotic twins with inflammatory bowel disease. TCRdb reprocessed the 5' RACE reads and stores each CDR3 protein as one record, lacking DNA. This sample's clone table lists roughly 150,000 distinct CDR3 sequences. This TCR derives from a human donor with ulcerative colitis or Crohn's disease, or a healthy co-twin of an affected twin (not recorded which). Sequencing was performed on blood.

The chain's CDR3 is CASSPSQGIAGELFF. The V and J genes are TRBV7-7 and TRBJ2-2; TCRdb reports TRBD1, a call that lacks DNA to check it against. The CDR3 consists of 15 residues. Germline CDR1 and CDR2: SSHAT and FNYEAQ (reference sequence).